This T cell receptor (beta chain) derives from a study of monozygotic twins with inflammatory bowel disease. In regard to this clonotype: Its antigen is undetermined.

General study findings and limits: People with IBD had fewer clonotypes in common with others than healthy twins did, especially with disease activity. Immunosuppressive treatments differing between patients may have added repertoire variability.

CDR3 length equals 15 residues. Germline-derived CDR1 and CDR2 are SGHDT and YYEEEE. Generation of cDNA took place in eight separate reactions per sample. TCRalpha and TCRbeta cDNA was put through two nested PCRs of roughly 17 and 9 cycles. With the 5' RACE reads reprocessed, TCRdb shows one record per CDR3 protein and no DNA. In total, the table holds about 440,000 distinct CDR3 sequences. Sequencing used blood. The receptor was isolated from a human donor with ulcerative colitis or Crohn's disease, or a healthy co-twin of an affected twin (not recorded which). The chain carries TRBV5-6 and TRBJ2-3; the TCRdb call, TRBD1, lacks DNA for checking. CDR3 residues: CASSSWTPSTDTQYF.